A selection of T cell receptor beta chains follows, all from one sample in a study of cytomegalovirus exposure and HLA in healthy donors. Here immunoSEQ multiplex PCR was the method, and the copy in TCRdb shows in-frame clones only, minus some. The sample comprises approximately 130,000 clones, more than 60% of which are singletons, and more than 7.5% rests with the top ten. The sequenced sample was PBMCs. Receptor source: a woman aged 50 to 60 in good health and CMV-seropositive. Each CDR3 is given without its conserved first and last residue.

V	J	CDR3
TRBV7-2	TRBJ2-2	ASSSGSTSGRGGELF
TRBV7-9	TRBJ2-5	ASSFAAETQY
TRBV7-2	TRBJ2-1	ASSSGGIYNEQF
TRBV7-3	TRBJ1-2	ASSLTREGGYT
TRBV6-1	TRBJ1-2	ASRQSYGYT
TRBV29-1	TRBJ2-1	SVGGGSSPYEQF
TRBV5-1	TRBJ2-1	ASSRGTSGRGNEQF
TRBV7-2	TRBJ2-7	ASSPWQGTYEQY
TRBV6-6	TRBJ1-3	ASSGGSSGNTIY
TRBV30	TRBJ2-3	AWRESTDTQY
TRBV25-1	TRBJ2-5	ASSETSSGRAGRETQY
TRBV6-1	TRBJ1-1	ASRGTASAEAF
TRBV18	TRBJ1-2	ASSQGANYGYT
TRBV2	TRBJ2-3	ASGRLAGGSDTQY
TRBV18	TRBJ2-7	ASSPQGRGNYEQY
TRBV6-1	TRBJ1-5	ASSGTRGYYQPQH
TRBV27	TRBJ2-5	ASKESGGLGSAGEY
TRBV4-1	TRBJ1-1	ASSPRDRSYTEAF
TRBV11-3	TRBJ2-7	ASSGDTRSHEQY
TRBV4-3	TRBJ1-1	ASSQGSEAF
TRBV9	TRBJ2-1	ASSGILAGGSYNEQF
TRBV6-5	TRBJ2-6	ASSYGRVPGANVLT
TRBV7-2	.	ASSSTTYEQY
TRBV30	TRBJ2-1	AWSGQPYNEQF
TRBV6-6	TRBJ2-2	ASSYGLAGELF
TRBV6-1	TRBJ2-2	ASTRLVPGELF
TRBV4-3	TRBJ2-2	ASSQDAQREGSTGELF
TRBV4-2	TRBJ1-2	ASSRLGTGEGYT
TRBV30	TRBJ2-1	AWTRTGAQYEQF
TRBV6-6	TRBJ1-1	ATRPGQGPTLAF
TRBV5-1	TRBJ2-3	ASSPVAGGDTQY
TRBV12-5	TRBJ2-1	ASGLVGSGGLSSYNEQF
TRBV4-1	TRBJ2-3	ASSSRQQNTDTQY
TRBV4-1	TRBJ2-3	ASSHLLAGISTDTQY
TRBV10-3	TRBJ1-5	AISKDRLSNQPQH
TRBV29-1	TRBJ1-2	SVPRGQPSRGYT
TRBV6-6	TRBJ1-1	ASSYSIRLGAF
TRBV4-2	TRBJ2-1	ASSQVGTSGANEQF
TRBV7-6	TRBJ2-2	ASSFRQPSSSGELF
TRBV7-2	TRBJ1-3	ASSPQRATRNTIY
TRBV29-1	TRBJ1-4	SVEGTGNEKLF
TRBV7-9	TRBJ2-7	ASSLAVAAYEQY
TRBV5-1	TRBJ2-1	ASSYRARNEQF
TRBV11-3	TRBJ2-1	ASSLEFGWGRNNEQF
TRBV5-8	TRBJ1-1	ASNNMNTEAF
TRBV6-5	TRBJ1-1	ASSQRGGAAEAF
TRBV4-3	TRBJ2-6	ASSSEGLADPSGANVLT
TRBV18	TRBJ1-2	ASSRDRGNYGYT
TRBV20-1	TRBJ1-1	SAARGSEAF
TRBV4-2	TRBJ1-2	ASSPDYMVGYT
TRBV6-5	TRBJ1-2	ASSYSGQAGYT
TRBV27	TRBJ1-1	ASGGRGQPEAF
TRBV7-6	TRBJ1-6	ASSLAPGGHLH
TRBV4-2	TRBJ2-1	ASSQGQGSYNEQF
TRBV6-1	TRBJ1-2	ASSGRQGFAGYT
TRBV4-1	TRBJ2-4	ASSPGLAGSAKNIQY
TRBV5-5	TRBJ2-7	ASRPAGTGVPYEQY
TRBV5-5	TRBJ1-4	ASSFWTGNEKLF
TRBV19	TRBJ1-2	ASSPRGLLGGYT
TRBV13	TRBJ2-3	ASSLGRTYTDTQY